This T cell receptor beta chain was observed in a study of OX40 agonist ivuxolimab in advanced cancers. Trimming cost V 6 bases and J 5 bases, with 17 bases left between them. This CDR3 has 15 residues. CDR1 is LNHDA and CDR2 is SQIVND in the germline V gene (reference sequence). Clones were read by immunoSEQ multiplex PCR, and TCRdb kept only the in-frame ones, dropping some. Among over 55,000 clones listed, over 80% were seen once. The chain combines TRBV19 with TRBJ1-5; unclear D gene. This clonotype was obtained from an adult with an advanced solid tumor such as melanoma, head and neck, liver or kidney cancer. The specimen comprised CD4+ or CD8+ T cells sorted from blood, sampled in a trial of the OX40 agonist ivuxolimab. The CDR3 is CASRPPGGSDQPQHF. The CDR3, as DNA: TGTGCCAGTAGGCCACCCGGCGGGTCGGATCAGCCCCAGCATTTT.